This T cell receptor beta chain was identified during a study of long-term antiretroviral therapy in people with HIV. This CDR3 is 15 amino acids long. The V end was cut by 1 base, the J end by 4 bases, with 11 bases between. CDR1 and CDR2 from the germline V gene are SEHNR and FQNEAQ (reference sequence). Researchers report immunoSEQ v3.0 was run at survey level. Profiled with immunoSEQ multiplex PCR; TCRdb holds only in-frame clones, not every one. The repertoire has roughly 28,000 clones, roughly nine tenths of them found once; the top ten carry around 4.2%. The genes are TRBV7-9 and TRBJ2-1; TRBD2 might be the D (5 bases). This clonotype was sampled from a young man with HIV. Sequencing used unsorted PBMCs, obtained 3.1 years after starting antiretroviral therapy. In DNA form, the CDR3 reads TGTGCCAGCAGCTTAGGGACTTTGGGGTACAATGAGCAGTTCTTC. Translated: CASSLGTLGYNEQFF. The full variable domain, in which reference TRBV7-9 and TRBJ2-1 provide the parts outside the CDR3, is DTGVSQNPRHKITKRGQNVTFRCDPISEHNRLYWYRQTLGQGPEFLTYFQNEAQLEKSRLLSDRFSAERPKGSFSTLEIQRTEQGDSAMYLCASSLGTLGYNEQFFGPGTRLTVL.